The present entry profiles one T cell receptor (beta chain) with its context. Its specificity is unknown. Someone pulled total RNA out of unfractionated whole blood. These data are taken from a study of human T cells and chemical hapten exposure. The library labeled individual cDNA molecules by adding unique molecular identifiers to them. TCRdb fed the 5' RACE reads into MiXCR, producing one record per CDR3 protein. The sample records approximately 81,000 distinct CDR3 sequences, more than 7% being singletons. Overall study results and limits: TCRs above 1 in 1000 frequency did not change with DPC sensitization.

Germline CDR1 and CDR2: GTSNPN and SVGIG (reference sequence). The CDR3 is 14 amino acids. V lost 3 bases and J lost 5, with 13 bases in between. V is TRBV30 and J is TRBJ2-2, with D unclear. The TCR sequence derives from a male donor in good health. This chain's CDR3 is CAWSQLGKTGELFF. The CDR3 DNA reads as TGTGCCTGGAGCCAACTGGGGAAGACCGGGGAGCTGTTTTTT.